The next 30 T cell receptor beta chains were all read from a single sample in a study of T cell repertoires in cytomegalovirus infection. MiXCR was run by TCRdb on the reads, yielding one entry per CDR3 protein. The sample yields around 330,000 distinct CDR3 sequences, about 17% seen once. Material for sequencing was PBMCs. These receptors were obtained from a human donor in good health (CMV status not recorded). Some clones in this sample may be carry-over from other donors' samples.

Ten or more counts support this clonotype. The rearrangement uses TRBV7-9 and TRBJ2-7; 9 positions agree with TRBD1. CDR3 length: 16 residues. Germline V gene data show CDR1 as SEHNR and CDR2 as FQNEAQ (reference sequence). After removal of 5 bases from V and 2 bases from J, the junction contained 10 bases not matched to a gene. CDR3: CASSPYPGQGPYEQYF. The CDR3 bases are TGTGCCAGCAGCCCCTACCCCGGACAGGGGCCCTACGAGCAGTACTTC.

The sample holds a few counts of this clonotype. This rearrangement joins TRBV12-3 or TRBV12-4 to TRBJ2-1; 11 nucleotides align to TRBD2. V dropped 1 base and J dropped 14; count of bases not matched to a gene: 13. This CDR3 has 16 amino acids. This CDR3 reads CASSLGNLAGGPSEFF. The DNA of the CDR3 is TGTGCCAGCAGTTTAGGGAACCTAGCGGGGGGCCCGTCAGAGTTCTTC.

This clonotype was recorded many times. This chain uses TRBV7-9 with TRBJ2-6; TRBD1 or TRBD2 may be the D gene (5 bases each). The length of the CDR3 is 17 residues. Trimming removed 5 bases at V and 4 bases at J, with 18 bases between. Germline CDR1 reads SEHNR; CDR2 reads FQNEAQ (reference sequence). This CDR3 is CASSDEDIPGGANVLTF. CDR3 nucleotide sequence: TGTGCCAGCAGCGACGAGGACATCCCGGGGGGGGCCAACGTCCTGACTTTC. Drawing the rest from reference TRBV7-9 and TRBJ2-6, the complete variable domain is DTGVSQNPRHKITKRGQNVTFRCDPISEHNRLYWYRQTLGQGPEFLTYFQNEAQLEKSRLLSDRFSAERPKGSFSTLEIQRTEQGDSAMYLCASSDEDIPGGANVLTFGAGSRLTVL.

The chain joins TRBV28 to TRBJ1-5; 9 bases agree with TRBD1. The CDR3 runs 15 residues. Germline CDR1 and CDR2: MDHEN and SYDVKM. With 7 bases clipped from V and 6 bases from J, the junction kept 10 bases outside the gene matches. CDR3 sequence: CASTLGTGIAQPQHF. The CDR3 nucleotides read TGTGCCAGCACCCTAGGGACAGGGATAGCTCAGCCCCAGCATTTT.

The chain couples TRBV7-9 to TRBJ2-7; 14 positions match TRBD2. CDR1 is SEHNR and CDR2 is FQNEAQ in the germline V gene (reference sequence). V lost 5 bases, J lost 3 bases, and 6 bases stayed unmatched. This CDR3 is 16 amino acids long. The CDR3 DNA is TGTGCCAGCAGCCAGGGGACTAGCGGGGGAGACTACGAGCAGTACTTC. Amino acids: CASSQGTSGGDYEQYF.

DNA for the CDR3: TGTGCCAGCAGCCGGGTGGGAGACGGGGAGCTGTTTTTT. Protein: CASSRVGDGELFF. The chain has TRBV3-1 and TRBJ2-2, with D possibly TRBD2 on 5 matching bases. V shed 4 bases and J shed 7 bases, with 10 bases lying between them. The germline V gene encodes CDR1 LGHDT and CDR2 YNNKEL (reference sequence). CDR3 length equals 13 residues.

The J gene is TRBJ2-2, the V gene TRBV11-3; D gene ambiguous. V was cut by 5 bases and J by 5 bases, with 9 bases left in between. The CDR3 is made up of 13 amino acids. CDR1 is SGHNT, CDR2 YENEEA, per germline. The CDR3 loop is CASSGVETGELFF. CDR3 DNA: TGTGCCAGCAGCGGGGTAGAAACCGGGGAGCTGTTTTTT. The full variable domain, its missing parts supplied by reference TRBV11-3 and TRBJ2-2, is EAGVVQSPRYKIIEKKQPVAFWCNPISGHNTLYWYLQNLGQGPELLIRYENEEAVDDSQLPKDRFSAERLKGVDSTLKIQPAELGDSAVYLCASSGVETGELFFGEGSRLTVL.

This chain connects TRBV19 to TRBJ1-2; 11 positions match TRBD1. The CDR3 consists of 16 residues. The junction had 11 bases not matched to a gene; V was cut back by 7 bases and J by 4 bases. CDR1 is LNHDA and CDR2 is SQIVND in the germline V gene (reference sequence). CDR3 sequence (DNA): TGTGCCAGTACCCAGTGGACAGGGGGCTTGGGCTATGGCTACACCTTC. Its protein is CASTQWTGGLGYGYTF. The full variable domain, in which reference TRBV19 and TRBJ1-2 provide the parts outside the CDR3, is DGGITQSPKYLFRKEGQNVTLSCEQNLNHDAMYWYRQDPGQGLRLIYYSQIVNDFQKGDIAEGYSVSREKKESFPLTVTSAQKNPTAFYLCASTQWTGGLGYGYTFGSGTRLTVV.

This chain connects TRBV18 to TRBJ2-2, with D tentatively TRBD1 (5 bases). This CDR3 has 14 residues. Germline CDR1 and CDR2: KGHSH and LQKENI. The V end was cut by 2 bases, the J end by 3 bases, with 7 bases between. The CDR3 region is CASSPMTDTGELFF. For the CDR3, the DNA is TGTGCCAGCTCACCAATGACAGACACCGGGGAGCTGTTTTTT.

This clonotype appeared many times. J is TRBJ1-6 and V is TRBV20-1; D unresolved. Per germline, CDR1 DFQATT and CDR2 SNEGSKA (reference sequence). The CDR3 is made up of 13 amino acids. V was cut by 4 bases and J by 5 bases, with 9 bases left in between. For the CDR3, the DNA is TGCAGTGCTAACCGGGCTAATAATTCACCCCTCCACTTT. Amino acids: CSANRANNSPLHF.

Many counts were recorded for this clonotype. The genes are TRBV7-6 and TRBJ2-5; the D gene could be TRBD1 or TRBD2 (6 bases each). Germline CDR1 and CDR2: SGHVS and FNYEAQ. CDR3 length equals 17 residues. The V end was cut by 2 bases, the J end by 5 bases, with 21 bases between. DNA for the CDR3: TGTGCCAGCAGCTTACCCCACCGAGGGGGGTTGATGGAGACCCAGTACTTC. Translation: CASSLPHRGGLMETQYF.

This clonotype occurred many times. The CDR3 reads CASSFGQGAPEQYF. The CDR3 DNA is TGTGCCAGCAGCTTCGGGCAGGGGGCGCCCGAGCAGTACTTC. This chain uses TRBV7-9 with TRBJ2-7, with TRBD1 identical over 8 bases. Germline V gene sequence: CDR1 SEHNR, CDR2 FQNEAQ (reference sequence). The V segment lost 3 bases and the J segment 6 bases; nucleotides outside the gene matches: 7. CDR3 length: 14 amino acids.

This clonotype was picked up many times. CDR3 sequence reads: CASSSSWGADNEQYF. Here the CDR3 DNA reads TGTGCCAGCAGCTCGTCCTGGGGGGCAGATAACGAGCAGTACTTC. The chain joins TRBV7-9 to TRBJ2-7; either TRBD1 or TRBD2 may fit D (6 bases each). CDR1 and CDR2 from the germline V gene are SEHNR and FQNEAQ (reference sequence). The CDR3 is 15 amino acids. Between the trimmed V and J ends, which lost 4 bases and 5 bases, there was a span of 18 bases. Based on the CDR3 plus reference TRBV7-9 and TRBJ2-7, the full variable domain is DTGVSQNPRHKITKRGQNVTFRCDPISEHNRLYWYRQTLGQGPEFLTYFQNEAQLEKSRLLSDRFSAERPKGSFSTLEIQRTEQGDSAMYLCASSSSWGADNEQYFGPGTRLTVT.

This clonotype was counted a few times. The V call is TRBV20-1, the J call TRBJ2-1, with 9 bases that match TRBD2. Germline CDR1 reads DFQATT; CDR2 reads SNEGSKA (reference sequence). The trim removed 7 bases at V and 8 bases at J, leaving 9 bases unmatched. The CDR3 spans 13 residues. The CDR3 DNA reads as TGCAGTGTCCCGCGGGGGGGCCTCTATGAGCAGTTCTTC. It encodes CSVPRGGLYEQFF.

This clonotype turned up a few times. V is TRBV20-1 and J is TRBJ2-2; TRBD2 agrees at 9 bases. Trimming removed 6 bases from V and 7 bases from J; junction bases left unmatched: 9. The CDR3 runs 14 residues. The germline gives CDR1 DFQATT, CDR2 SNEGSKA (reference sequence). CDR3 DNA sequence: TGCAGTGCCAAGAGGAGCGGGGGGTACGGGGAGCTGTTTTTT. Protein: CSAKRSGGYGELFF.

This clonotype was seen many times. The chain couples TRBV7-6 to TRBJ2-3; 8 bases agree with TRBD2. Trimming removed 3 bases from V and 3 bases from J; junction bases left unmatched: 11. Per the germline V gene, CDR1 is SGHVS and CDR2 is FNYEAQ. The CDR3 contains 17 residues. CDR3 bases: TGTGCCAGCAGCTTGTTGGGGAGGAGCGGGGGTACAGATACGCAGTATTTT. It translates to CASSLLGRSGGTDTQYF.

This clonotype was counted many times. The rearrangement joins TRBV7-2 to TRBJ2-2; D is undetermined. Germline V gives CDR1 SGHTA, CDR2 FQGNSA. The CDR3 runs 13 residues. V was trimmed by 2 bases and J by 11 bases, leaving 12 bases between them. CDR3 sequence reads: CASSLFSSRELFF. Here the CDR3 DNA reads TGTGCCAGCAGCTTATTTAGTTCCCGTGAGCTGTTTTTT. Full variable domain (outside the CDR3, taken from reference TRBV7-2 and TRBJ2-2): GAGVSQSPSNKVTEKGKDVELRCDPISGHTALYWYRQSLGQGLEFLIYFQGNSAPDKSGLPSDRFSAERTGGSVSTLTIQRTQQEDSAVYLCASSLFSSRELFFGEGSRLTVL.

Ten or more counts support this clonotype. The chain links TRBV5-1 to TRBJ2-1, with a possible D match to TRBD1 (5 bases). The CDR3 is 14 residues long. Deletions cut 1 base from V and 6 bases from J, with 11 bases between. Germline V CDR1 and CDR2: SGHRS, YFSETQ. The CDR3 DNA reads as TGCGCCAGCAGCTTGATCCAGGGCGGCAATGAGCAGTTCTTC. It codes for CASSLIQGGNEQFF.

The chain links TRBV4-2 to TRBJ1-2; perhaps TRBD1 as D (5 bases). Trimming took off 0 bases at V and 4 bases at J, with 9 bases between the two ends. The CDR3 length is 14 residues. Looked up from germline, CDR1 is LGHNA and CDR2 is YNFKEQ. The CDR3 DNA reads TGTGCCAGCAGCCAAGACAGGGCCGCCTATGGCTACACCTTC. It is translated as CASSQDRAAYGYTF.

This clonotype has at least ten counts. The rearrangement joins TRBV2 to TRBJ1-1, with unresolved D. Germline assignment: CDR1 SNHLY and CDR2 FYNNEI. The CDR3 runs 12 residues. Trimming took off 7 bases at V and 2 bases at J, with 8 bases between the two ends. The CDR3 coding sequence is TGTGCCAGCAAGGCTACTAACACTGAAGCTTTCTTT. Its translation: CASKATNTEAFF.

This clonotype was seen only a few times. The chain employs TRBV20-1 and TRBJ1-3; D is ambiguous. Germline CDR1 DFQATT, CDR2 SNEGSKA (reference sequence). The CDR3 runs to 15 residues. With 3 bases removed from V and 0 bases from J, the gap between germline ends came to 12 bases. CDR3: CSASNSPTSGNTIYF. CDR3 in DNA: TGCAGTGCTAGTAATAGCCCGACCTCTGGAAACACCATATATTTT.

The table lists this clonotype with a count of one. This chain joins TRBV2 and TRBJ2-5; D remains unclear. Per germline, CDR1 SNHLY and CDR2 FYNNEI. Deletions cut 8 bases from V and 1 base from J, with 8 bases between. The CDR3 loop spans 12 amino acids. The CDR3 DNA reads TGTGCCAGCTCTGTCACCCAAGAGACCCAGTACTTC. This codes for CASSVTQETQYF.

This chain connects TRBV5-4 to TRBJ2-4, with TRBD2 matching over 8 bases. Germline CDR1 is SGHNT and CDR2 is YYREEE (reference sequence). This CDR3 comprises 16 residues. V gave up 4 bases and J gave up 1 base; unmatched junction bases: 7. The CDR3 DNA sequence: TGTGCCAGCAGCAGAGCGGGGGACGTGGCCAAAAACATTCAGTACTTC. Translating gives CASSRAGDVAKNIQYF.

The V and J genes are TRBV18 and TRBJ2-7; the match to TRBD1 covers 8 bases. V shed 2 bases and J 2 bases; nucleotides not matched to a gene: 5. Germline CDR1 reads KGHSH; CDR2 reads LQKENI. This CDR3 comprises 15 residues. The CDR3 sequence: CASSPRDRNAYEQYF. The CDR3 DNA follows: TGTGCCAGCTCACCAAGGGACAGGAATGCCTACGAGCAGTACTTC.

The chain recombines TRBV5-1 with TRBJ2-1; 9 bases are a match to TRBD2. V lost 0 bases to trimming and J lost 4 bases; unmatched junction nucleotides: 2. The CDR3 loop spans 15 amino acids. Germline values: CDR1 SGHRS, CDR2 YFSETQ. CDR3 sequence: CASSLVAGEYNEQFF. DNA of the CDR3: TGCGCCAGCAGCTTGGTAGCGGGGGAGTACAATGAGCAGTTCTTC.

This clonotype has more than one count but fewer than ten. CDR3 loop: CASRPNWDSYEQYF. The CDR3 DNA is TGTGCCAGCAGACCAAATTGGGACTCCTACGAGCAGTACTTC. The chain combines TRBV6-1 with TRBJ2-7; D not certain. V dropped 6 bases and J dropped 0 bases, with 12 bases sitting between them. Germline V gives CDR1 MNHNS, CDR2 SASEGT. The CDR3 contains 14 residues.

The chain recombines TRBV2 with TRBJ1-6; D unclear. This CDR3 is built from 15 residues. Trimming took 6 bases from V and 0 from J, leaving 9 bases between them. From germline, CDR1 is SNHLY and CDR2 FYNNEI. This CDR3 reads CASRSPSSYNSPLHF. CDR3 nucleotides: TGTGCCAGCAGGAGTCCGAGCTCCTATAATTCACCCCTCCACTTT.

This clonotype was counted a few times. The rearrangement joins TRBV5-4 to TRBJ2-2; D not certain. This CDR3 is built from 15 residues. The V end lost 4 bases, the J end lost 7 bases, and 17 bases lay between the germline ends. Germline lookup yields CDR1 SGHNT and CDR2 YYREEE (reference sequence). CDR3 loop: CASSTAGTPSGELFF. DNA for the CDR3: TGTGCCAGCAGCACCGCCGGAACCCCAAGCGGGGAGCTGTTTTTT.

This clonotype showed up just a few times. The rearrangement joins TRBV11-2 to TRBJ2-7, with 9 bases matching TRBD2. Germline lookup yields CDR1 SGHAT and CDR2 FQNNGV. The V and J ends lost 4 bases and 2 bases, in that order; junction bases with no gene match: 6. The CDR3 totals 15 residues. The DNA for the CDR3 is TGTGCCAGCAGCTCACCGGGACTAGCAGCCTACGAGCAGTACTTC. Amino acids: CASSSPGLAAYEQYF.

On this clonotype itself: A much larger clone sits a single nucleotide away, making a read error possible. Here the CDR3 reads CSASATSTNTQHF. As DNA, the CDR3 is TGCAGTGCTAGTGCGACTAGTACGAATACGCAGCATTTT. This chain uses TRBV20-1 with TRBJ2-3; D is unresolved. The J call could be wrong; TRBJ1-5 is a better fit for the DNA end. Per germline, CDR1 DFQATT and CDR2 SNEGSKA (reference sequence). CDR3 length equals 13 residues.